The clone carrying this T cell receptor (beta chain) was detected a few times. As yet, its antigen is unknown. With baseline, cycle 4 day 1, and cycle 7 day 1 as timepoints, blood was sampled. Per the germline V gene, CDR1 is SEHNR and CDR2 is FQNEAQ (reference sequence). Trimming removed 4 bases from V and 3 bases from J; junction bases left unmatched: 0. The CDR3 totals 12 residues. The data were taken from a study of OX40 agonist ivuxolimab in advanced cancers. Study-wide background: Partial responses were achieved by three patients, of whom one had hepatocellular carcinoma and two had cutaneous melanoma.

General study points: Clones of CD4+ and CD8+ blood T cells grew by week 6 at doses of 0.1 to 3.0 mg/kg. On average, a greater number of expanded clones characterised CD8+ T cells relative to CD4+.

TCRdb's table, derived via immunoSEQ multiplex PCR, lists solely in-frame clones and lacks some. The sample yields tens of thousands of clones, roughly 90% seen once. The source material was CD4+ or CD8+ T cells sorted from blood, sampled in a trial of the OX40 agonist ivuxolimab. The chain links TRBV7-9 to TRBJ2-7; 7 bases are a match to TRBD2. This receptor was identified in an adult with an advanced solid tumor such as melanoma, head and neck, liver or kidney cancer. The CDR3 here is CASSSSGYEQYF. CDR3 bases: TGTGCCAGCAGCTCTAGCGGCTACGAGCAGTACTTC.